Below, 26 T cell receptor beta chains from the same sample are listed, as sequenced in a study of blood T cell repertoires in COVID-19. The method was immunoSEQ multiplex PCR; TCRdb's version includes in-frame clones alone and lacks a portion of them. The sample lists about 240,000 clones; roughly 80% were seen once. Input material: peripheral blood. These receptors were obtained from a woman between 55 and 75 years old with active or convalescent COVID-19.

This rearrangement joins TRBV5-6 to TRBJ2-4; tentative D call: TRBD1 (5 bases). The germline V gene encodes CDR1 SGHDT and CDR2 YYEEEE. V was clipped by 4 bases and J by 3 bases, with 11 bases between them. This CDR3 is built from 14 residues. The DNA for the CDR3 is TGTGCCAGCAGCCTGACAGAGGTCAAAAACATTCAGTACTTC. Its protein product is CASSLTEVKNIQYF.

This chain connects TRBV30 to TRBJ2-3; the match to TRBD2 covers 11 bases. The V gene's germline CDR1 is GTSNPN and CDR2 SVGIG (reference sequence). The CDR3 contains 15 residues. V trimming: 4 bases; J trimming: 2 bases; junction bases outside the gene matches: 5. CDR3 bases: TGTGCCTGGACCAAGACTAGCGGGGTCACAGATACGCAGTATTTT. Protein sequence: CAWTKTSGVTDTQYF.

This clone was counted a few times. V gene TRBV30 combines with J gene TRBJ1-5, with 11 positions matching TRBD1. Germline loops: CDR1 GTSNPN, CDR2 SVGIG (reference sequence). V dropped 4 bases and J dropped 2; count of bases not matched to a gene: 7. The CDR3 sequence is 16 residues long. The CDR3 is CAWIRTGGRGNQPQHF. The CDR3 region has the DNA TGTGCCTGGATTAGGACAGGGGGCAGGGGCAATCAGCCCCAGCATTTT.

This clone showed up just a few times. This sequence joins TRBV7-9 and TRBJ2-2; TRBD2 matches at 9 bases. This CDR3 has 15 amino acids. V was clipped by 5 bases and J by 6 bases; unmatched bases: 7. Germline V gene sequence: CDR1 SEHNR, CDR2 FQNEAQ (reference sequence). The CDR3 sequence is CASSPGLAWAGELFF. Here the CDR3 DNA reads TGTGCCAGCAGCCCGGGACTAGCCTGGGCCGGGGAGCTGTTTTTT.

V and J are TRBV6-5 and TRBJ1-2; D is undetermined. CDR1 and CDR2 (germline): MNHEY, SVGAGI. This CDR3 is built from 15 residues. Trimming cost V 2 bases and J 3 bases, with 13 bases left between them. In nucleotides, the CDR3 is TGTGCCAGCAGTTACGGGAGAAGGCGGGACTATGGCTACACCTTC. Amino acids: CASSYGRRRDYGYTF.

V and J are TRBV4-3 and TRBJ1-6; 9 bases line up with TRBD1. Losses at the gene ends were 1 base for V and 6 bases for J; bases not matched to a gene: 1. The CDR3 covers 15 residues. In germline, CDR1 is LGHNA, CDR2 YSLEER. This CDR3 reads CASSQGTGVNSPLHF. The CDR3 DNA follows: TGCGCCAGCAGCCAAGGGACAGGGGTTAATTCACCCCTCCACTTT.

The chain uses TRBV3-1 (or the pseudogene TRBV3-2) and TRBJ2-1; 9 bases match TRBD2. The CDR3 has 15 residues. J lost 3 bases, V lost 3 bases, and 3 bases had no gene match. Germline CDR1 and CDR2: LGHDT and YNNKEL (reference sequence). DNA of the CDR3: TGTGCCAGCAGCCATCGACTAGCGGTCTACAATGAGCAGTTCTTC. It codes for CASSHRLAVYNEQFF.

This clone appeared a few times. This sequence joins TRBV9 and TRBJ1-2; 8 nucleotides line up with TRBD1. The CDR3 sequence is 15 residues long. The J segment lost 6 bases and the V segment lost 4 bases, leaving 11 bases of the junction unmatched. The germline gives CDR1 SGDLS, CDR2 YYNGEE. The CDR3 protein is CASSSSRTGRDGYTF. For the CDR3, the DNA is TGTGCCAGCAGCTCCTCCCGGACAGGGCGGGATGGCTACACCTTC.

The CDR3 DNA reads TGTGCCAGTAGTGGAAGGGGCGCGGACGGCTACACCTTC. Protein sequence: CASSGRGADGYTF. The chain carries TRBV19 and TRBJ1-2; possible D gene TRBD1, 5 bases. The germline V and J ends were trimmed by 5 bases and 8 bases, with 15 bases remaining between them. Germline V gene sequence: CDR1 LNHDA, CDR2 SQIVND (reference sequence). The CDR3 extends over 13 amino acids. The entire variable domain, with the rest obtained from reference TRBV19 and TRBJ1-2, is as follows: DGGITQSPKYLFRKEGQNVTLSCEQNLNHDAMYWYRQDPGQGLRLIYYSQIVNDFQKGDIAEGYSVSREKKESFPLTVTSAQKNPTAFYLCASSGRGADGYTFGSGTRLTVV.

V gene TRBV7-8 combines with J gene TRBJ2-7, with 10 bases matching TRBD2. This CDR3 region has 16 residues. Germline V gene lookup returns CDR1 SGHVS and CDR2 FQNEAQ. V shed 1 base and J 5 bases; nucleotides not matched to a gene: 8. CDR3 amino acids: CASSLGLAGDLDEQYF. The CDR3 DNA sequence: TGTGCCAGCAGCTTAGGGCTAGCGGGGGACCTAGACGAGCAGTACTTC. Variable domain in full (rest from reference TRBV7-8 and TRBJ2-7): GAGVSQSPRYKVAKRGQDVALRCDPISGHVSLFWYQQALGQGPEFLTYFQNEAQLDKSGLPSDRFFAERPEGSVSTLKIQRTQQEDSAVYLCASSLGLAGDLDEQYFGPGTRLTVT.

The V gene is TRBV7-9, the J gene TRBJ2-5, with 10 bases fitting TRBD1. The CDR3 is 16 amino acids. The junction had 18 bases not matched to a gene; V was cut back by 4 bases and J by 13 bases. CDR1 is SEHNR, CDR2 FQNEAQ, per germline (reference sequence). The CDR3 bases are TGTGCCAGCAGCTCCACCGACAGGGGGCTGCAATGGGGCCCGTACTTC. Amino acids: CASSSTDRGLQWGPYF.

The chain combines TRBV7-9 with TRBJ1-1, with 9 bases matching TRBD1. The CDR3 runs 17 residues. Germline-derived CDR1 and CDR2 are SEHNR and FQNEAQ (reference sequence). V lost 3 bases, J lost 1 base, and 9 bases stayed unmatched. CDR3 coding DNA: TGTGCCAGCAGCTTGCCACAGGGGGCCGGGGAGAACACTGAAGCTTTCTTT. Residues: CASSLPQGAGENTEAFF.

The chain is built from TRBV30 and TRBJ2-1; weak D call: TRBD2 (6 bases). CDR3 length: 15 amino acids. The germline V gene encodes CDR1 GTSNPN and CDR2 SVGIG (reference sequence). The V and J ends lost 3 bases and 2 bases respectively, with 14 bases between them. The CDR3 sequence: CAWSLGGFTYNEQFF. In DNA, the CDR3 is TGTGCCTGGAGCCTCGGGGGATTCACCTACAATGAGCAGTTCTTC.

The gene calls are TRBV5-1 and TRBJ1-5; no reliable D call. Trimming stripped 4 bases from V and 0 bases from J, with 5 bases between. The CDR3 sequence is 13 residues long. Germline lookup yields CDR1 SGHRS and CDR2 YFSETQ. As DNA, the CDR3 is TGCGCCAGCAGCCCAGATAGCAATCAGCCCCAGCATTTT. This codes for CASSPDSNQPQHF.

This chain connects TRBV2 to TRBJ1-2, with TRBD1 identical over 7 bases. Germline V gene data show CDR1 as SNHLY and CDR2 as FYNNEI. There are 14 residues in the CDR3. J lost 4 bases, V lost 5 bases, and 7 bases had no gene match. CDR3 region: CASSSIDRAYGYTF. CDR3 in DNA: TGTGCCAGCAGTTCGATCGACAGGGCCTATGGCTACACCTTC.

The chain uses TRBV6-5 and TRBJ1-6; 8 bases line up with TRBD1. The CDR3 consists of 14 residues. Trimming cost V 5 bases and J 8 bases; bases outside gene matches: 5. Germline loops: CDR1 MNHEY, CDR2 SVGAGI. In DNA, the CDR3 is TGTGCCAGCAGTCACAGGGGGAGATATTCACCCCTCCACTTT. It yields the protein CASSHRGRYSPLHF.

This clone was observed once. V gene TRBV3-1 (or the pseudogene TRBV3-2) combines with J gene TRBJ1-2, with 8 bases identical to TRBD1. The germline gives CDR1 LGHDT, CDR2 YNNKEL (reference sequence). V shed 4 bases and J 2 bases; nucleotides not matched to a gene: 12. CDR3 size: 17 residues. CDR3 in DNA: TGTGCCAGCAGCCCGAGCAGGGGGCGCCAGGAGAACTATGGCTACACCTTC. Translating gives CASSPSRGRQENYGYTF.

There are a few counts of this clone. V gene TRBV20-1 combines with J gene TRBJ2-7; TRBD1 agrees at 7 bases. CDR1 and CDR2 from the germline V gene are DFQATT and SNEGSKA (reference sequence). The V and J ends lost 3 bases and 7 bases, in that order; junction bases with no gene match: 6. The CDR3 length is 12 residues. The CDR3 is CSASVGGGEQYF. The CDR3 DNA reads as TGCAGTGCTAGTGTAGGGGGCGGTGAGCAGTACTTC.

V usage is TRBV4-2 and J usage is TRBJ2-3; D remains ambiguous. Germline V gene lookup returns CDR1 LGHNA and CDR2 YNFKEQ. CDR3 length: 15 amino acids. V lost 0 bases to trimming and J lost 2 bases, with 9 bases between them. The CDR3 loop is CASSQELGPTDTQYF. In DNA, the CDR3 is TGTGCCAGCAGCCAAGAACTTGGGCCCACAGATACGCAGTATTTT.

The chain joins TRBV3-1 (or the pseudogene TRBV3-2) to TRBJ2-6; TRBD1 matches at 9 bases. CDR1 is LGHDT, CDR2 YNNKEL, per germline (reference sequence). Losses at the gene ends were 0 bases for V and 4 bases for J; bases not matched to a gene: 10. The CDR3 covers 19 residues. Here the CDR3 reads CASSQDPPGQGQGANVLTF. For the CDR3, the DNA is TGTGCCAGCAGCCAAGACCCCCCCGGACAGGGGCAAGGGGCCAACGTCCTGACTTTC.

This rearrangement joins TRBV7-2 to TRBJ1-1; a weak D match, TRBD1 (6 bases). The V and J ends lost 5 bases and 4 bases respectively, with 20 bases between them. Germline lookup yields CDR1 SGHTA and CDR2 FQGNSA. This CDR3 has 16 amino acids. In DNA, the CDR3 is TGTGCCAGCAGCCCAGGGAGGGGGGCTGGGGGCACTGAAGCTTTCTTT. It translates to CASSPGRGAGGTEAFF.

The chain combines TRBV6-5 with TRBJ2-1, with 7 bases matching TRBD2. Germline assignment: CDR1 MNHEY and CDR2 SVGAGI. The trim removed 5 bases at V and 3 bases at J, leaving 4 bases unmatched. The CDR3 has 14 residues. CDR3 DNA sequence: TGTGCCAGCAGTAGGGAGGGATTCTACAATGAGCAGTTCTTC. This translates into CASSREGFYNEQFF.

The V and J genes are TRBV6-5 and TRBJ1-5, with 8 bases lining up with TRBD1. J lost 3 bases, V lost 6 bases, and 4 bases had no gene match. In germline, CDR1 is MNHEY, CDR2 SVGAGI. The CDR3 is made up of 14 amino acids. CDR3 loop: CASRPTGDNQPQHF. The CDR3, as DNA: TGTGCCAGCAGGCCGACAGGGGACAATCAGCCCCAGCATTTT.

V usage is TRBV18 and J usage is TRBJ1-5; 11 bases are a match to TRBD1. The CDR3 is made up of 15 amino acids. V gave up 0 bases and J gave up 6 bases; unmatched junction bases: 1. Germline CDR1 reads KGHSH; CDR2 reads LQKENI. The DNA for the CDR3 is TGTGCCAGCTCACCACCGGGACAGGGGGGTCAGCCCCAGCATTTT. This gives the protein CASSPPGQGGQPQHF.

The chain recombines TRBV4-3 with TRBJ1-1, with TRBD1 as a possible D gene (6 bases). There are 15 residues in the CDR3. CDR1 and CDR2 (germline): LGHNA, YSLEER. Trimming took off 5 bases at V and 1 base at J, with 14 bases between the two ends. CDR3: CASSLQGLGNTEAFF. The CDR3, as DNA: TGCGCCAGCAGCTTACAGGGCTTAGGGAACACTGAAGCTTTCTTT.

In this sample, this clone turned up once. The V and J genes are TRBV4-3 and TRBJ1-4, with TRBD1 matching 7 bases. Per germline, CDR1 LGHNA and CDR2 YSLEER. This CDR3 comprises 16 residues. V was clipped by 3 bases and J by 0 bases; unmatched bases: 4. CDR3 DNA: TGCGCCAGCAGCCAGATCCAGGGGGCAACTAATGAAAAACTGTTTTTT. As protein: CASSQIQGATNEKLFF.